The next 17 T cell receptor beta chains were all read from a single sample in a study of cytomegalovirus exposure and HLA in healthy donors. It was with 60 Vbeta and 13 Jbeta primers that the PCR ran. Produced via immunoSEQ multiplex PCR; TCRdb's table is partial and in-frame only. The sample lists under 150,000 clones; approximately 80% were seen once. The sequenced sample consisted of PBMCs. These receptors all stem from a man aged 50-59 years in good health and CMV-seronegative.

The rearrangement joins TRBV7-3 to TRBJ2-6; 7 nucleotides agree with TRBD1. The CDR3 runs to 16 residues. V dropped 5 bases and J dropped 3; count of bases not matched to a gene: 7. Germline V CDR1 and CDR2: SGHTA, FQGTGA. The chain's CDR3 is CASSPGTAGGANVLTF. The DNA for the CDR3 is TGTGCCAGCAGCCCCGGGACAGCCGGTGGGGCCAACGTCCTGACTTTC.

This sequence joins TRBV9 and TRBJ1-1, with D perhaps TRBD1 (6 bases). This CDR3 comprises 14 residues. Trimming left V 3 bases short and J 4 bases short, with 13 bases between. Germline CDR1 and CDR2: SGDLS and YYNGEE. CDR3 sequence reads: CASSAGGAGTEAFF. Written as DNA, the CDR3 is TGTGCCAGCAGCGCCGGGGGGGCTGGCACTGAAGCTTTCTTT.

The rearrangement joins TRBV6-6 to TRBJ1-5; TRBD1 matches 7 bases. V was pared by 7 bases and J by 9 bases, with 12 bases of the junction left unmatched. The length of the CDR3 is 14 residues. Per germline, CDR1 MNHNY and CDR2 SVGAGI (reference sequence). In nucleotides, the CDR3 is TGTGCCAGCACTGCCAACGAGGGGGCTAGGCCCCAGCATTTT. Its translation is CASTANEGARPQHF.

The CDR3 region has the DNA TGTGCCAGCAGTGACTCGAATGCGGGCTACTACACCTTC. Translation gives CASSDSNAGYYTF. V gene TRBV6-4 combines with J gene TRBJ1-2; D is unclear. The CDR3 is made up of 13 amino acids. The V and J ends lost 0 bases and 10 bases respectively, with 12 bases between them. Per the germline V gene, CDR1 is MRHNA and CDR2 is SNTAGT.

This clone was counted only a few times. The genes are TRBV27 and TRBJ2-7; D might be TRBD1 (7 bases). Per the germline V gene, CDR1 is MNHEY and CDR2 is SMNVEV (reference sequence). The CDR3 spans 13 residues. V was trimmed by 10 bases and J by 0 bases, leaving 13 bases between them. The CDR3 bases are TGTGCCACCCAGGGGGGTCGCTCCTACGAGCAGTACTTC. Translated: CATQGGRSYEQYF.

This chain joins TRBV7-9 and TRBJ2-4; TRBD2 agrees at 7 bases. This CDR3 spans 17 amino acids. The trim removed 5 bases at V and 3 bases at J, leaving 13 bases unmatched. Germline-derived CDR1 and CDR2 are SEHNR and FQNEAQ (reference sequence). The CDR3 region is CASSPEGTTPLKNIQYF. CDR3 bases: TGTGCCAGCAGCCCTGAAGGGACTACTCCTCTCAAAAACATTCAGTACTTC.

The rearrangement joins TRBV6-5 to TRBJ2-7; the match to TRBD2 covers 10 bases. The CDR3 runs 15 residues. With 0 bases clipped from V and 9 bases from J, the junction kept 8 bases outside the gene matches. Germline loops: CDR1 MNHEY, CDR2 SVGAGI. CDR3 sequence: CASSYSVPSGRGQYF. The CDR3 bases are TGTGCCAGCAGTTACTCAGTTCCTAGCGGGAGAGGGCAGTACTTC.

This clone has more than one count but fewer than ten. The chain couples TRBV2 to TRBJ2-5, with D unclear. Germline CDR1 is SNHLY and CDR2 is FYNNEI. The CDR3 runs to 13 residues. The V and J ends lost 7 bases and 4 bases respectively, with 13 bases between them. The CDR3 region is CASMEREAETQYF. The CDR3 nucleotides read TGTGCCAGCATGGAGAGAGAGGCAGAGACCCAGTACTTC.

The chain has TRBV7-2 and TRBJ1-3; D gene ambiguous. Trimming removed 2 bases from V and 0 bases from J, with 11 bases in between. Germline V lookup: CDR1 SGHTA, CDR2 FQGNSA. The CDR3 runs to 16 residues. The CDR3 bases are TGTGCCAGCAGCTTATCAACTCCGAGCTCTGGAAACACCATATATTTT. Translated: CASSLSTPSSGNTIYF.

This rearrangement joins TRBV6-6 to TRBJ1-5, with D maybe TRBD1 (5 bases). Germline assignment: CDR1 MNHNY and CDR2 SVGAGI (reference sequence). The CDR3 runs 14 residues. V lost 5 bases to trimming and J lost 2 bases, with 10 bases between them. The CDR3 DNA sequence: TGTGCCAGCAGTCTCAGGGTCGGCAATCAGCCCCAGCATTTT. Translating it yields CASSLRVGNQPQHF.

The V gene is TRBV29-1, the J gene TRBJ2-4; 7 bases map to TRBD2. The CDR3 totals 16 residues. Losses at the gene ends were 1 base for V and 0 bases for J; bases not matched to a gene: 6. Germline CDR1 and CDR2: SQVTM and ANQGSEA. The CDR3 sequence: CSVEGRVAGAKNIQYF. In nucleotides, the CDR3 is TGCAGCGTTGAAGGGAGGGTAGCGGGAGCCAAAAACATTCAGTACTTC.

This chain connects TRBV4-1 to TRBJ1-2; no clear D. Per the germline V gene, CDR1 is MGHRA and CDR2 is YSYEKL. Trimming removed 1 base at V and 2 bases at J, with 11 bases between. The CDR3 is made up of 15 amino acids. CDR3: CASSQAEGTNYGYTF. The CDR3 DNA follows: TGCGCCAGCAGCCAAGCTGAGGGAACAAACTATGGCTACACCTTC.

V usage is TRBV5-4 and J usage is TRBJ1-2; 12 bases fit TRBD1. The V gene's germline CDR1 is SGHNT and CDR2 YYREEE (reference sequence). The CDR3 contains 16 residues. The trim removed 3 bases at V and 7 bases at J, leaving 10 bases unmatched. This CDR3 reads CASSWLGTGGFGGYTF. CDR3 nucleotide sequence: TGTGCCAGCAGCTGGCTGGGGACAGGGGGCTTCGGTGGCTACACCTTC.

This clone was recorded only once. The J gene is TRBJ2-7, the V gene TRBV29-1; 10 bases agree with TRBD1. The ends lost 4 bases at V and 3 bases at J; junction bases unmatched: 3. This CDR3 spans 13 amino acids. CDR1 SQVTM and CDR2 ANQGSEA come from the germline V gene. The CDR3 DNA sequence: TGCAGCGTTGTAGGGGACAGGGGCTACGAGCAGTACTTC. Translated, it gives CSVVGDRGYEQYF.

The CDR3 loop is CSANDWYGYTF. The CDR3 DNA reads TGCAGTGCCAATGACTGGTATGGCTACACCTTC. J is TRBJ1-2 and V is TRBV20-1; D unresolved. The CDR3 totals 11 residues. Deletions cut 6 bases from V and 5 bases from J, with 10 bases between. Germline loops: CDR1 DFQATT, CDR2 SNEGSKA (reference sequence).

The chain combines TRBV7-3 with TRBJ1-1, with 7 bases aligning to TRBD1. Germline V gives CDR1 SGHTA, CDR2 FQGTGA. The CDR3 is made up of 14 amino acids. Trimming at V came to 5 bases and at J to 5 bases, leaving 8 bases not matched to a gene. The CDR3, as DNA: TGTGCCAGCAGCGACCAGGGGGTAGGAACTGAAGCTTTCTTT. This encodes CASSDQGVGTEAFF.

This clone has more than one count but fewer than ten. The chain is built from TRBV6-1 and TRBJ1-1; TRBD1 aligns across 9 bases. Germline V gene sequence: CDR1 MNHNS, CDR2 SASEGT. The trim removed 3 bases at V and 3 bases at J, leaving 2 bases unmatched. The CDR3 loop spans 14 amino acids. The CDR3: CASSEDRGDTEAFF. The CDR3 nucleotides are TGTGCCAGCAGTGAGGACAGGGGTGACACTGAAGCTTTCTTT.